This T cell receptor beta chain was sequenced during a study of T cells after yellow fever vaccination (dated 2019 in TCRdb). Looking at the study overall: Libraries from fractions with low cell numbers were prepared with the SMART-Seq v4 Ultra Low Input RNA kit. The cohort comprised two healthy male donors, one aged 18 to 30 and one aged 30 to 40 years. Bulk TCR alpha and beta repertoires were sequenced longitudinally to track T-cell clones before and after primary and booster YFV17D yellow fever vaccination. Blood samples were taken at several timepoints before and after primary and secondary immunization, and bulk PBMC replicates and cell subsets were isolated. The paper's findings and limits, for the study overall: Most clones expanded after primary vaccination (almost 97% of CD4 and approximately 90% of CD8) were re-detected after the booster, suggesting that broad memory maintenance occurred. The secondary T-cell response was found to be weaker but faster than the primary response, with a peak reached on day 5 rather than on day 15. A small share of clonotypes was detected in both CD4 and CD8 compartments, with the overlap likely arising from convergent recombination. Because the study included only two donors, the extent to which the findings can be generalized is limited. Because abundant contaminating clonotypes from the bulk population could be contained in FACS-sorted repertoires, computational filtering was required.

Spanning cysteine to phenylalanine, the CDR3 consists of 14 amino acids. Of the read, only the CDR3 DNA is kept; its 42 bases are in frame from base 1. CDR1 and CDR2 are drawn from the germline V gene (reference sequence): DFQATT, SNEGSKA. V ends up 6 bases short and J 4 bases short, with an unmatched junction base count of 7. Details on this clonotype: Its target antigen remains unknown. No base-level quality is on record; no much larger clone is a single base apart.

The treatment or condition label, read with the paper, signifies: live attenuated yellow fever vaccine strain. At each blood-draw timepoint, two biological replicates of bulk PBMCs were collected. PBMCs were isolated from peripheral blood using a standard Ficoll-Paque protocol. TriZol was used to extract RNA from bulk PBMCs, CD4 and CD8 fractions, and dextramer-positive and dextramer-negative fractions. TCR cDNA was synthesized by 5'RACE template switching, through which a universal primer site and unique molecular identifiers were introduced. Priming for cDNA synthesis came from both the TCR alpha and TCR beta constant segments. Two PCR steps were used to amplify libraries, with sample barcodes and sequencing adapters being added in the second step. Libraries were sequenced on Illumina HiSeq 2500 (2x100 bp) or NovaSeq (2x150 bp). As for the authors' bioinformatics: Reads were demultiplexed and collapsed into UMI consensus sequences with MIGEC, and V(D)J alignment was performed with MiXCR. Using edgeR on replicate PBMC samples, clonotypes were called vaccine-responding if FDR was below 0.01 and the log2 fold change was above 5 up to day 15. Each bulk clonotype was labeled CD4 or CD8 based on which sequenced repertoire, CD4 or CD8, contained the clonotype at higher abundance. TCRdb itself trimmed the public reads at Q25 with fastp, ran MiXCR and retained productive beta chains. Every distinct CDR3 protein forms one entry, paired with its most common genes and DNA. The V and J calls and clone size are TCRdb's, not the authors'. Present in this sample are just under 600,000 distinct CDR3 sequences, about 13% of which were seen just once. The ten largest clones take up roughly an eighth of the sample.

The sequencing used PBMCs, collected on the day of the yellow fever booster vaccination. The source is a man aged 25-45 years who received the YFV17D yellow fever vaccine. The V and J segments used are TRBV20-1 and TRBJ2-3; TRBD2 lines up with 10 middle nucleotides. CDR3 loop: CSATSGEKADTQYF. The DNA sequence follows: TGCAGTGCCACTAGCGGGGAGAAGGCAGATACGCAGTATTTT.